Listed here are 9 T cell receptor beta chains from one sample, sequenced in a study of blood T cells in healthy people across ages. Together with a sample-barcoded 5' primer, a J-beta primer mix was included in a second PCR lasting about 6 to 11 cycles. One entry per CDR3 protein, called by TCRdb with MiXCR from the 5' RACE reads. The sample yields about 1.6 million distinct CDR3 sequences, roughly 30% seen once. Sequences were obtained from blood. These receptors were collected from a woman younger than 45 in good health.

In its sample, this clonotype was seen a few times. The J gene is TRBJ2-5, the V gene TRBV20-1, with 10 bases lining up with TRBD2. Germline V CDR1 and CDR2: DFQATT, SNEGSKA (reference sequence). The length of the CDR3 is 16 residues. V shed 0 bases and J 5 bases; nucleotides not matched to a gene: 9. DNA of the CDR3: TGCAGTGCTAGAGATCCCAGCGGGGGGGCTCTGGAGACCCAGTACTTC. Amino acid sequence: CSARDPSGGALETQYF.

The rearrangement uses TRBV9 and TRBJ2-3; D call uncertain. CDR1 is SGDLS and CDR2 is YYNGEE in the germline V gene. The CDR3 contains 15 residues. The V gene lost 0 bases and the J gene lost 5 bases, with 13 bases spanning the gap. CDR3: CASSVGLAHVDTQYF. CDR3 DNA sequence: TGTGCCAGCAGCGTAGGACTGGCCCATGTAGATACGCAGTATTTT.

Points on this clonotype: One end of the junction is discordant with germline, which a read error may explain. V and J are TRBV13 and TRBJ2-2; D possibly matches TRBD1 or TRBD2 (5 bases each). Germline values: CDR1 PRHDT, CDR2 FYEKMQ (reference sequence). CDR3 length: 14 amino acids. The CDR3: CASSPGPRAGEPFF. DNA of the CDR3: TGTGCCAGCAGCCCCGGACCCAGGGCCGGGGAGCCGTTTTTT.

This clonotype was seen only a few times. V and J are TRBV4-1 and TRBJ1-4, with D possibly being TRBD1 (5 bases). From germline, CDR1 is MGHRA and CDR2 YSYEKL. There are 16 residues in the CDR3. Trimming removed 1 base at V and 5 bases at J, with 14 bases between. The CDR3 DNA reads TGCGCCAGCAGCCAAGGGGCGGGGGGGGAGAATGAAAAACTGTTTTTT. Its translation is CASSQGAGGENEKLFF.

Written as DNA, the CDR3 is TGTGCCAGCAGTTACTCGTGGGACAGGGTTGAAACTGAAGCTTTCTTT. The encoded protein is CASSYSWDRVETEAFF. V usage is TRBV6-2 or TRBV6-3 and J usage is TRBJ1-1; TRBD1 aligns across 9 bases. This CDR3 contains 16 residues. After removal of 0 bases from V and 5 bases from J, the junction contained 7 bases not matched to a gene. Germline V lookup: CDR1 MNHEY, CDR2 SVGEGT.

The chain employs TRBV7-9 and TRBJ1-2; the D gene is possibly TRBD1 (6 bases). The CDR3 spans 14 residues. V lost 5 bases to trimming and J lost 6 bases, with 16 bases between them. Germline V gives CDR1 SEHNR, CDR2 FQNEAQ (reference sequence). The CDR3 DNA reads TGTGCCAGCAGCGTAGGGGGGGGCCAGGATGGCTACACCTTC. Protein sequence: CASSVGGGQDGYTF.

The CDR3 region is CASSLASMWQATGELFF. CDR3 sequence (DNA): TGTGCCAGCAGCTTAGCGTCAATGTGGCAGGCCACCGGGGAGCTGTTTTTT. The chain couples TRBV7-9 to TRBJ2-2; D gene uncertain. V lost 0 bases and J lost 4, with 15 bases in between. CDR3 length: 17 amino acids. The germline gives CDR1 SEHNR, CDR2 FQNEAQ (reference sequence).

As for this clonotype: One end of the junction fails to match germline, which may point to a read error. CDR3 bases: TGTGTCAGCAGCACAGGGACAGCCTCACCCCTCCACTTT. It encodes CVSSTGTASPLHF. The rearrangement joins TRBV12-3 or TRBV12-4 to TRBJ1-6, with TRBD1 matching over 7 bases. CDR3 size: 13 residues.

On this clonotype itself: The junction and the germline gene differ at one end; a read error may be behind it. The chain uses TRBV29-1 and TRBJ1-2; D might be TRBD1 (6 bases). CDR1 SQVTM and CDR2 ANQGSEA come from the germline V gene. The CDR3 runs 16 residues. In DNA, the CDR3 is TGCAGCGTTGAAAGGGTCTCCACAGGGATTTACTATGGCTGCACCTTC. It codes for CSVERVSTGIYYGCTF. The full variable domain, rest sourced from reference TRBV29-1 and TRBJ1-2, is SAVISQKPSRDICQRGTSLTIQCQVDSQVTMMFWYRQQPGQSLTLIATANQGSEATYESGFVIDKFPISRPNLTFSTLTVSNMSPEDSSIYLCSVERVSTGIYYGCTFGSGTRLTVV.